What follows are 2 T cell receptor beta chains derived from one specimen sequenced in a study of a mutant IDH1 vaccine in newly diagnosed glioma. The antigens these receptors bind are not known. Time point meaning: week 35, safety follow-up. Vaccination used 300 ug of mutant IDH1 20-mer peptide per dose, with topical imiquimod. Method: immunoSEQ multiplex PCR; TCRdb's copy keeps in-frame clones and lacks some. Seen here are around 57,000 clones, around four fifths observed once, and the top ten hold about 4%. Source: PBMCs, taken from a glioma patient whose treatment included an IDH1 peptide vaccine. All receptors come from a man between 25 and 39 years old with glioma.

The chain links TRBV27 to TRBJ1-5; possible D gene TRBD1, 5 bases. CDR3 size: 15 residues. Trimming pared 6 bases from V and 5 bases from J, leaving 17 bases between. Germline V gives CDR1 MNHEY, CDR2 SMNVEV (reference sequence). CDR3: CASSRGTARDQPQHF. Written as DNA, the CDR3 is TGTGCCAGCAGCCGCGGGACCGCGAGGGATCAGCCCCAGCATTTT.

This chain joins TRBV7-9 and TRBJ2-4; 8 nucleotides match TRBD1. The CDR3 runs to 14 residues. The ends lost 1 base at V and 6 bases at J; junction bases unmatched: 2. From germline, CDR1 is SEHNR and CDR2 FQNEAQ (reference sequence). The CDR3 DNA follows: TGTGCCAGCAGCTTAGGGACAGGGCGAAACATTCAGTACTTC. Encoded protein: CASSLGTGRNIQYF.